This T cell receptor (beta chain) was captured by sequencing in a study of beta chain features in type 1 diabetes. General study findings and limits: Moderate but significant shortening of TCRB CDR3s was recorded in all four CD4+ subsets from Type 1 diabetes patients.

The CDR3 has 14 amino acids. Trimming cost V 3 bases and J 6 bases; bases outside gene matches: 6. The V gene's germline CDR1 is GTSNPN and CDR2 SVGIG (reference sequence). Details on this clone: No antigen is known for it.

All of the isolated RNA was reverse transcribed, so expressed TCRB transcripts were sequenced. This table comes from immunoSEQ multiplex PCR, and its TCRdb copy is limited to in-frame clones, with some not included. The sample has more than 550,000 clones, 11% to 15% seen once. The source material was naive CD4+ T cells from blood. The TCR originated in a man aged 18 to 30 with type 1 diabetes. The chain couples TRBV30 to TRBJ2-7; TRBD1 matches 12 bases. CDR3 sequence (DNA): TGTGCCTGGAGGGGACAGGGGGCTCTAGGCGAGCAGTACTTC. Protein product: CAWRGQGALGEQYF.